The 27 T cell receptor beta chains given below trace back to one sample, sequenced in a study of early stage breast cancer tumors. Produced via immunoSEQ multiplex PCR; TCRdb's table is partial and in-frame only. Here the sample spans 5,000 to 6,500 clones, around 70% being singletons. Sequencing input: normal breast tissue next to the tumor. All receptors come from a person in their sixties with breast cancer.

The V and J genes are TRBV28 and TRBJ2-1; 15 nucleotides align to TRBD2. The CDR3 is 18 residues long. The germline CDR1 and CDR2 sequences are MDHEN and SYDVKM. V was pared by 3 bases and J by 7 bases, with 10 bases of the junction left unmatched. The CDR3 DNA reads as TGTGCCAGCAGTTTTTGGACTAGCGGGAGGGATCTGAGGAATGAGCAGTTCTTC. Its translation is CASSFWTSGRDLRNEQFF.

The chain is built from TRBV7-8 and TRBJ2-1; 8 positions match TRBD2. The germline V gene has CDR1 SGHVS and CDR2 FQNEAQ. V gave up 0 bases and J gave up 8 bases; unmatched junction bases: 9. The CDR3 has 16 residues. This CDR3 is CASSLASGGTFHEQFF. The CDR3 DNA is TGTGCCAGCAGCTTAGCAAGCGGGGGTACATTCCATGAGCAGTTCTTC.

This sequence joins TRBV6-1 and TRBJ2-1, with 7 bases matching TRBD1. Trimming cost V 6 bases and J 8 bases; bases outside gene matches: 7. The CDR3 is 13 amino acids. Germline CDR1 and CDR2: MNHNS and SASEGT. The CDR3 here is CASRQGDIYEQFF. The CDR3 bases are TGTGCCAGCAGGCAGGGGGACATCTATGAGCAGTTCTTC.

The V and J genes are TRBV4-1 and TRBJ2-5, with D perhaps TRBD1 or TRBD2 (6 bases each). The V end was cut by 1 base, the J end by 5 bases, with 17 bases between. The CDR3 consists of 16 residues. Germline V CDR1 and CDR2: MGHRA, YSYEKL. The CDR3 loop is CASSQGRTGALETQYF. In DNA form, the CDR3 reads TGCGCCAGCAGCCAAGGCCGAACGGGGGCCCTCGAGACCCAGTACTTC.

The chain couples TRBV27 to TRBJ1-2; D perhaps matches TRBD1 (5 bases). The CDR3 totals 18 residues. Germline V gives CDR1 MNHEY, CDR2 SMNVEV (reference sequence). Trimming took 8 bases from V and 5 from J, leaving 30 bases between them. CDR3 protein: CASGTRVGGVPSGYGYTF. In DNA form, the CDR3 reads TGTGCCAGCGGAACTCGGGTCGGGGGGGTCCCCTCGGGGTATGGCTACACCTTC.

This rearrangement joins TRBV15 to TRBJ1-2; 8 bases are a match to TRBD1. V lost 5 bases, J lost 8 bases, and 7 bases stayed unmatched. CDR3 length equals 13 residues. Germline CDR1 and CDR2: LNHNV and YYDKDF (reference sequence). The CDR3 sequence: CATSVRTGSGYTF. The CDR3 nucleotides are TGTGCCACCAGCGTGCGGACAGGGAGCGGCTACACCTTC.

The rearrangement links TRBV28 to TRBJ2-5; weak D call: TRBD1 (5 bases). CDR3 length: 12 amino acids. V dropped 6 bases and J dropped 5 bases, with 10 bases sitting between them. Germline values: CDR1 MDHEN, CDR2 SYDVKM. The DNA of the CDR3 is TGTGCCAGCAGAACAGGCGGCGAGACCCAGTACTTC. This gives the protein CASRTGGETQYF. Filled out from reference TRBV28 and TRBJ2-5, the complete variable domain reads DVKVTQSSRYLVKRTGEKVFLECVQDMDHENMFWYRQDPGLGLRLIYFSYDVKMKEKGDIPEGYSVSREKKERFSLILESASTNQTSMYLCASRTGGETQYFGPGTRLLVL.

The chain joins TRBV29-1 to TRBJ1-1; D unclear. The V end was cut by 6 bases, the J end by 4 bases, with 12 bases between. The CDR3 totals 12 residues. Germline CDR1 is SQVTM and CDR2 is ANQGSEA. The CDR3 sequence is CSVQRPGTEAFF. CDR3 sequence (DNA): TGCAGCGTCCAACGCCCCGGCACTGAAGCTTTCTTT. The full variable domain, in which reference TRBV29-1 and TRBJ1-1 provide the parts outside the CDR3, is SAVISQKPSRDICQRGTSLTIQCQVDSQVTMMFWYRQQPGQSLTLIATANQGSEATYESGFVIDKFPISRPNLTFSTLTVSNMSPEDSSIYLCSVQRPGTEAFFGQGTRLTVV.

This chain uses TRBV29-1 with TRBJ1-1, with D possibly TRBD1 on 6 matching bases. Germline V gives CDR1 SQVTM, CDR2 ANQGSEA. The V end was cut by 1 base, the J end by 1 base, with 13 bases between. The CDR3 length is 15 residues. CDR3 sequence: CSVEGWGAANTEAFF. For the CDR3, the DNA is TGCAGCGTTGAAGGATGGGGGGCCGCGAACACTGAAGCTTTCTTT.

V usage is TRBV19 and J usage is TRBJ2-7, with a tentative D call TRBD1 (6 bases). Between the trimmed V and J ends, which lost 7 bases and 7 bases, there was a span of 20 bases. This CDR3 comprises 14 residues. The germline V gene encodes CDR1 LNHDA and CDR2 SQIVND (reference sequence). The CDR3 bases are TGTGCCAGTACGGCGGCAGGGGTTCCGCTGGAGCAGTACTTC. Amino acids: CASTAAGVPLEQYF.

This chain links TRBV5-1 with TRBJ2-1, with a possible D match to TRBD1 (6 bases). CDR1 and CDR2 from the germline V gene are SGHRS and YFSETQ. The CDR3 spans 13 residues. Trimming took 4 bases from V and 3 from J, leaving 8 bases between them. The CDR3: CASSADSYNEQFF. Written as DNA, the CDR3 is TGCGCCAGCAGCGCGGACAGCTACAATGAGCAGTTCTTC.

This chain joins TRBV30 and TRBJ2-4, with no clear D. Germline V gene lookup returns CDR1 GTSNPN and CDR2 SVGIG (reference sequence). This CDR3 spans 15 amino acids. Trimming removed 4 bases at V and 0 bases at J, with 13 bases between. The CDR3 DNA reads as TGTGCCTGGACCCCCCTAGGTATAGCCAAAAACATTCAGTACTTC. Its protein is CAWTPLGIAKNIQYF. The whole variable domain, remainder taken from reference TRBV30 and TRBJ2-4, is SQTIHQWPATLVQPVGSPLSLECTVEGTSNPNLYWYRQAAGRGLQLLFYSVGIGQISSEVPQNLSASRPQDRQFILSSKKLLLSDSGFYLCAWTPLGIAKNIQYFGAGTRLSVL.

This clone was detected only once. For the CDR3, the DNA is TGTGCCAGCAGCGTAGTAGCCGCGACGGAGGGCGAGCAGTACTTC. As protein: CASSVVAATEGEQYF. The gene calls are TRBV9 and TRBJ2-7; a possible D gene is TRBD2 (6 bases). This CDR3 comprises 15 residues. Germline values: CDR1 SGDLS, CDR2 YYNGEE. With 0 bases removed from V and 6 bases from J, the gap between germline ends came to 16 bases.

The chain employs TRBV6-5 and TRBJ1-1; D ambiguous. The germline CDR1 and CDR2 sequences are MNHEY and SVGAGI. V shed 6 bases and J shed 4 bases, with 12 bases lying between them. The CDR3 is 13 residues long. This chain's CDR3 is CASSPGRATEAFF. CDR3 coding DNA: TGTGCCAGCAGCCCGGGGAGGGCCACTGAAGCTTTCTTT.

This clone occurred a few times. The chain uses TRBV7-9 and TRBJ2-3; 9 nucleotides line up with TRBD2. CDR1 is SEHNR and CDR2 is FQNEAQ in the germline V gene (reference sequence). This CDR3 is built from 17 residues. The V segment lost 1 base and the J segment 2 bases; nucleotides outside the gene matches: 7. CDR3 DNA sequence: TGTGCCAGCAGCTTAGATTCCAAGCGGGGGGTCACAGATACGCAGTATTTT. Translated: CASSLDSKRGVTDTQYF.

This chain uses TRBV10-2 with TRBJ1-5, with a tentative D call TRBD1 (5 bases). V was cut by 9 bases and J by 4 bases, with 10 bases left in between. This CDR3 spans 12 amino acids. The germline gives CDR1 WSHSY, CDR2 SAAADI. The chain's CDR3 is CASRGVNQPQHF. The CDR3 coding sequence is TGCGCCAGTAGAGGGGTAAATCAGCCCCAGCATTTT.

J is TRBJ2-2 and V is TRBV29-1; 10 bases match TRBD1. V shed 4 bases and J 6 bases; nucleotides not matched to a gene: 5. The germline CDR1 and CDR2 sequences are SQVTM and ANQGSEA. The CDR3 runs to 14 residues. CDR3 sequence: CSVGDRGGPGELFF. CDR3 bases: TGCAGCGTTGGGGACAGGGGAGGTCCCGGGGAGCTGTTTTTT.

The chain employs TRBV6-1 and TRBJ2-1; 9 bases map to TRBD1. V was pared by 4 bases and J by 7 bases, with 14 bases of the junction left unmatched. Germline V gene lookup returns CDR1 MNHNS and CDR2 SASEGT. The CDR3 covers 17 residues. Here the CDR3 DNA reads TGTGCCAGCAGTGCTCTACCGGGACAGGGTCTATCAAATGAGCAGTTCTTC. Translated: CASSALPGQGLSNEQFF.

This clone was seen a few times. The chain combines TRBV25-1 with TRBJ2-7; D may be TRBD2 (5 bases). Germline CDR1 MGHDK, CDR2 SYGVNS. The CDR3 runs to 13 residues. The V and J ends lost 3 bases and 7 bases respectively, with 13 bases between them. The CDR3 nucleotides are TGTGCCAGCAGTGAGGACGACTATGCTGAGCAGTACTTC. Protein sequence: CASSEDDYAEQYF.

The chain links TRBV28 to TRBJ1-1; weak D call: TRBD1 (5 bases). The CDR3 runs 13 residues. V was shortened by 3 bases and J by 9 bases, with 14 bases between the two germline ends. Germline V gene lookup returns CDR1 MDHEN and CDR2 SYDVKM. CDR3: CASSFPGTKKAFF. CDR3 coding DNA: TGTGCCAGCAGTTTCCCCGGGACGAAGAAAGCTTTCTTT.

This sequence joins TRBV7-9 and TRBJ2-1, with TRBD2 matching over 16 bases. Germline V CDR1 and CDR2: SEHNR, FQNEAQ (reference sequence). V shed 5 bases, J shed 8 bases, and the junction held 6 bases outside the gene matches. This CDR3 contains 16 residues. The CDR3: CASSLMGLAGGDEQFF. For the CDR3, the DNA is TGTGCCAGCAGCCTCATGGGACTAGCGGGAGGGGATGAGCAGTTCTTC.

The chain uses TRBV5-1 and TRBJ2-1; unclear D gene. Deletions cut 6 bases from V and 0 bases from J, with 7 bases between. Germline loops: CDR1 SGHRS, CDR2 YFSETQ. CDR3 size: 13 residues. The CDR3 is CASTGFSYNEQFF. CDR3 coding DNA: TGCGCCAGCACGGGTTTCTCCTACAATGAGCAGTTCTTC.

The DNA of the CDR3 is TGTGCCAGCAGTTCCCTGTTTAGGGTCGGAACAGATACGCAGTATTTT. The encoded protein is CASSSLFRVGTDTQYF. The chain employs TRBV6-5 and TRBJ2-3, with no clear D. The CDR3 totals 16 residues. Germline V gives CDR1 MNHEY, CDR2 SVGAGI. V dropped 4 bases and J dropped 3 bases, with 17 bases sitting between them.

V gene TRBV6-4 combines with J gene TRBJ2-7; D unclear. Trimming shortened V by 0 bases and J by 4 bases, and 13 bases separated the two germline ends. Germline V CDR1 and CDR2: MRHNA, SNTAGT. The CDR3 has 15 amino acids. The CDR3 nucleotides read TGTGCCAGCAGTGACTCGAGACACGCAATTTACGAGCAGTACTTC. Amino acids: CASSDSRHAIYEQYF.

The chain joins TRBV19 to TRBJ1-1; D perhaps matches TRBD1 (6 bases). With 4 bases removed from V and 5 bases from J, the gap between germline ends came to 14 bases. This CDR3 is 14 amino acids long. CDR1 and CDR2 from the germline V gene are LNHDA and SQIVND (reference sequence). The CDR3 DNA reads TGTGCCAGTAGTAAGGCAGGGGTTCGGACTGAAGCTTTCTTT. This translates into CASSKAGVRTEAFF.

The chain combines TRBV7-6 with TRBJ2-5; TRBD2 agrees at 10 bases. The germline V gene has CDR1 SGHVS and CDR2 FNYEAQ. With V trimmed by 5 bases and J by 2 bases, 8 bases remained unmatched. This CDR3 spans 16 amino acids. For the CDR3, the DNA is TGTGCCAGCAGCCGATCGGGACTAGCGAATCAAGAGACCCAGTACTTC. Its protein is CASSRSGLANQETQYF.

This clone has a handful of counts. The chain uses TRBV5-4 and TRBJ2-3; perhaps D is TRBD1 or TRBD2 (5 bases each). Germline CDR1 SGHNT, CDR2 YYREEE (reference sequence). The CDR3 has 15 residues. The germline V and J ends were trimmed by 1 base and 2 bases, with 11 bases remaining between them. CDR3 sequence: CASSLRGPATDTQYF. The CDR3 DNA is TGTGCCAGCAGCTTGCGGGGCCCAGCCACAGATACGCAGTATTTT.